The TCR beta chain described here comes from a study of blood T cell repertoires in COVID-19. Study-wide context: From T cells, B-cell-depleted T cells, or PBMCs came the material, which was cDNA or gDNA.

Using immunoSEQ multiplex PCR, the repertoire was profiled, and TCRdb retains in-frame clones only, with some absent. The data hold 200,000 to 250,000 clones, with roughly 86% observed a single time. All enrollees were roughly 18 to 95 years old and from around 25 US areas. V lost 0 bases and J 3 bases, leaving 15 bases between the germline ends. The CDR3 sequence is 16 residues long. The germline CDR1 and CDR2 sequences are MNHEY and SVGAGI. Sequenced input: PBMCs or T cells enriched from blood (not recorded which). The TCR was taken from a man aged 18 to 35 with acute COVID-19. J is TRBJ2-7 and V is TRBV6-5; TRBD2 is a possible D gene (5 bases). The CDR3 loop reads CASSYSPTSSSYEQYF. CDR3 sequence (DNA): TGTGCCAGCAGTTACTCCCCTACTAGTTCTAGCTACGAGCAGTACTTC.